The clone carrying this T cell receptor (beta chain) was counted many times. Its antigen is unknown. Just one base apart from a much larger clone, this may be a read error. The sample is drawn from a study of T cells in Graves' hyperthyroidism and ophthalmopathy. Study-level points and caveats: Ophthalmopathy and stable hyperthyroidism were separated by a 13 V-J model. A median around six months before onset, the model predicted ophthalmopathy. Most expanded thyroid clonotypes above 0.001 recurred in blood.

Trimming cost V 4 bases and J 7 bases; bases outside gene matches: 4. Germline CDR1 reads SGHKS; CDR2 reads YYEKEE (reference sequence). The CDR3 covers 12 residues. Regions amplified from RNA transcripts were the TCR beta CDR3 regions. Using the HTBI primer set, a first-round RT-PCR was run on the TCR CDR3. TCRdb recomputed calls from the multiplex PCR reads with MiXCR, one row per CDR3 protein. The profile shows 550,000 to 600,000 distinct CDR3 sequences, roughly 50% of them singletons. The V gene is TRBV5-5, the J gene TRBJ1-2; 7 bases line up with TRBD1. The TCR sequence derives from an adult woman with Graves' disease, either hyperthyroidism or ophthalmopathy (not recorded which). Sample: peripheral blood or thyroid tissue (not recorded which). The chain's CDR3 is CASSPTGAGYTF. The CDR3 bases are TGTGCCAGCAGCCCAACAGGGGCTGGCTACACCTTC.